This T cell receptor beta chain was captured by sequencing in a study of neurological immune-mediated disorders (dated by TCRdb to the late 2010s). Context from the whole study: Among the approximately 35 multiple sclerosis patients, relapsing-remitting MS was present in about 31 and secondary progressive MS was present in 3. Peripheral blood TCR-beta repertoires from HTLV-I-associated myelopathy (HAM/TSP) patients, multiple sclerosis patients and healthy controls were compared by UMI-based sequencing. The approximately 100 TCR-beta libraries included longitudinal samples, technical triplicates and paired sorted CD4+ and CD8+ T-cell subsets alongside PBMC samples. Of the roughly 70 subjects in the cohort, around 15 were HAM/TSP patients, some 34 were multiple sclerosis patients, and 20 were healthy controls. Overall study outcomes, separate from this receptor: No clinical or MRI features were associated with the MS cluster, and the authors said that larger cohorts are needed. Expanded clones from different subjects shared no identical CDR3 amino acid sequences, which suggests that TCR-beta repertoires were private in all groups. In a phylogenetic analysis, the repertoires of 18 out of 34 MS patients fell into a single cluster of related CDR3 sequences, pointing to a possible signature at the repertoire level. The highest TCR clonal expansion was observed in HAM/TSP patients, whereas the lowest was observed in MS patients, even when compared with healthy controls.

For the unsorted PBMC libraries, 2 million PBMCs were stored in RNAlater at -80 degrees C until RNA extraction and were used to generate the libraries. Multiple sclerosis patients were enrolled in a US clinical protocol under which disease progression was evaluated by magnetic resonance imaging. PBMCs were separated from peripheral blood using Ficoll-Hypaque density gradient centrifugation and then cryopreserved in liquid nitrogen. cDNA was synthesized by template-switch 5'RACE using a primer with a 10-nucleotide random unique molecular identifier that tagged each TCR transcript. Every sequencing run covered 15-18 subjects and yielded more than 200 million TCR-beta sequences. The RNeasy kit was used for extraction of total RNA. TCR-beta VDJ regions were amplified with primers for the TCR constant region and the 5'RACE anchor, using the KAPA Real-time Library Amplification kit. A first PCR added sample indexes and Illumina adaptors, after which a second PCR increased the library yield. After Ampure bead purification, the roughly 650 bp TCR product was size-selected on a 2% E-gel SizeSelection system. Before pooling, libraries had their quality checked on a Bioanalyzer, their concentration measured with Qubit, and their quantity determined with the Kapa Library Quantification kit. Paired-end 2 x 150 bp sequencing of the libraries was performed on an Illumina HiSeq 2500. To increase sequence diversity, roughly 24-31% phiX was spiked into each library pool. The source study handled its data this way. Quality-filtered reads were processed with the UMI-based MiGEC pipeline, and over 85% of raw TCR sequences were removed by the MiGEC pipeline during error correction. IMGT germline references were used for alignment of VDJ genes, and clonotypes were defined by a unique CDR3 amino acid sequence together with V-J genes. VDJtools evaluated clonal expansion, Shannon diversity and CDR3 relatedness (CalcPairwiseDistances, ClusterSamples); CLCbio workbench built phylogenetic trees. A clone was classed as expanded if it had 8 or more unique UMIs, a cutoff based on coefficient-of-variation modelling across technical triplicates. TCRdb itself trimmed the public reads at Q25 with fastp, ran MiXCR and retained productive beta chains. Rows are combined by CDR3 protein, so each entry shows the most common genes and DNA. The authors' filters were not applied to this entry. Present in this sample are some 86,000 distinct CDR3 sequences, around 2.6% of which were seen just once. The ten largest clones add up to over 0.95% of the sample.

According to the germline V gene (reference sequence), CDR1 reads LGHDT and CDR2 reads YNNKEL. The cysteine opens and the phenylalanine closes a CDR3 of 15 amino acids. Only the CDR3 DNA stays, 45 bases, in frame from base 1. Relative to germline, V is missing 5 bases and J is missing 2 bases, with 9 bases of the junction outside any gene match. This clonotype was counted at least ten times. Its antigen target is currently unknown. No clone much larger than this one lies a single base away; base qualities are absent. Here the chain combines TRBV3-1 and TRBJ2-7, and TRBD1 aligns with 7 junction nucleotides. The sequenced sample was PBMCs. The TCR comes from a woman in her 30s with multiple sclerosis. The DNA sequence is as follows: TGTGCCAGCAGCTTACGACAGGGAACAGCCTACGAGCAGTACTTC. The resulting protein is CASSLRQGTAYEQYF.